Each of the 19 T cell receptor beta chains below was sequenced from the same sample in a study of identical twins. TCRdb independently ran MiXCR on the 5' RACE reads; one entry per CDR3 protein. Of some 240,000 distinct CDR3 sequences listed, about 10% are singletons. Input material: memory T cells sorted from blood. Receptor source: a man aged 50-60 years in good health.

This clonotype has at least ten counts. The J gene is TRBJ2-2, the V gene TRBV28; D might be TRBD2 (5 bases). This CDR3 comprises 14 residues. Trimming pared 8 bases from V and 7 bases from J, leaving 17 bases between. CDR1 and CDR2 (germline): MDHEN, SYDVKM. CDR3 amino acids: CASLRREGFGELFF. CDR3 nucleotide sequence: TGTGCCAGCCTCCGGAGAGAGGGATTCGGGGAGCTGTTTTTT. Drawing the rest from reference TRBV28 and TRBJ2-2, the complete variable domain is DVKVTQSSRYLVKRTGEKVFLECVQDMDHENMFWYRQDPGLGLRLIYFSYDVKMKEKGDIPEGYSVSREKKERFSLILESASTNQTSMYLCASLRREGFGELFFGEGSRLTVL.

The V and J genes are TRBV11-2 and TRBJ2-7, with 9 nucleotides matching TRBD1. CDR3 length equals 14 residues. The germline gives CDR1 SGHAT, CDR2 FQNNGV. V shed 4 bases, J shed 3 bases, and the junction held 4 bases outside the gene matches. CDR3 loop: CASSSGTGLYEQYF. For the CDR3, the DNA is TGTGCCAGCAGCTCGGGGACAGGGCTCTACGAGCAGTACTTC.

J is TRBJ1-5 and V is TRBV6-5; D gene unclear. Germline values: CDR1 MNHEY, CDR2 SVGAGI. Trimming stripped 0 bases from V and 2 bases from J, with 11 bases between. This CDR3 spans 16 amino acids. CDR3 DNA: TGTGCCAGCAGTTACTCGGGGTCCCAGGGCAATCAGCCCCAGCATTTT. Translation: CASSYSGSQGNQPQHF.

The gene calls are TRBV4-2 and TRBJ2-1, with 8 bases fitting TRBD2. Germline V gene sequence: CDR1 LGHNA, CDR2 YNFKEQ. This CDR3 region has 16 residues. Trimming at V came to 4 bases and at J to 4 bases, leaving 9 bases not matched to a gene. CDR3 amino acids: CASSLQAGDGYNEQFF. CDR3 DNA sequence: TGTGCCAGCAGCCTACAAGCGGGAGATGGGTACAATGAGCAGTTCTTC.

The J gene is TRBJ2-6, the V gene TRBV5-6; TRBD1 agrees at 9 bases. CDR1 SGHDT and CDR2 YYEEEE come from the germline V gene. The CDR3 covers 17 residues. V dropped 4 bases and J dropped 1; count of bases not matched to a gene: 6. Here the CDR3 reads CASSIPGTGSGANVLTF. CDR3 DNA sequence: TGTGCCAGCAGCATTCCCGGGACAGGGTCTGGGGCCAACGTCCTGACTTTC.

The J gene is TRBJ2-3, the V gene TRBV4-2; 11 bases line up with TRBD2. The germline V gene has CDR1 LGHNA and CDR2 YNFKEQ. This CDR3 region has 18 residues. V gave up 3 bases and J gave up 1 base; unmatched junction bases: 9. CDR3 bases: TGTGCCAGCAGCCAGGTAGCGGGGGGGCCCGATCGCACAGATACGCAGTATTTT. It translates to CASSQVAGGPDRTDTQYF.

The gene calls are TRBV20-1 and TRBJ2-1, with 7 bases that match TRBD2. The germline CDR1 and CDR2 sequences are DFQATT and SNEGSKA (reference sequence). J lost 7 bases, V lost 5 bases, and 11 bases had no gene match. This CDR3 contains 14 residues. The CDR3 nucleotides are TGCAGTGCTGGCATGGGATGGGGGGGAAATGAGCAGTTCTTC. The encoded protein is CSAGMGWGGNEQFF.

This clonotype was seen a few times. CDR3 sequence reads: CSPKDRGGAGYTF. CDR3 nucleotides: TGCAGTCCAAAGGACAGGGGAGGGGCTGGCTACACCTTC. The chain couples TRBV20-1 to TRBJ1-2; TRBD1 matches at 9 bases. After removal of 8 bases from V and 7 bases from J, the junction contained 11 bases not matched to a gene. Germline CDR1 reads DFQATT; CDR2 reads SNEGSKA (reference sequence). CDR3 size: 13 residues.

This clonotype appeared a few times. The chain's CDR3 is CASSPGVGQGDLGYTF. The CDR3 bases are TGTGCCAGCAGCCCCGGCGTCGGACAGGGGGACCTTGGCTACACCTTC. V gene TRBV7-2 combines with J gene TRBJ1-2, with 10 nucleotides matching TRBD1. The length of the CDR3 is 16 residues. V lost 5 bases to trimming and J lost 7 bases; unmatched junction nucleotides: 13. Germline V gives CDR1 SGHTA, CDR2 FQGNSA.

This clonotype was recorded at least ten times. The chain joins TRBV27 to TRBJ2-5; 8 positions match TRBD1. The V gene's germline CDR1 is MNHEY and CDR2 SMNVEV (reference sequence). The V segment lost 6 bases and the J segment 2 bases; nucleotides outside the gene matches: 5. The length of the CDR3 is 14 residues. CDR3 sequence: CASSRGTGQETQYF. CDR3 in DNA: TGTGCCAGCAGCCGCGGGACAGGACAAGAGACCCAGTACTTC.

The table lists this clonotype with many counts. V gene TRBV6-2 or TRBV6-3 combines with J gene TRBJ2-4; 10 bases match TRBD1. Germline V gene lookup returns CDR1 MNHEY and CDR2 SVGEGT. The junction had 10 bases not matched to a gene; V was cut back by 6 bases and J by 2 bases. The CDR3 consists of 17 residues. The CDR3 nucleotides are TGTGCCAGCAGAGGACAGGGGGATTATTCGACCAAAAACATTCAGTACTTC. Protein product: CASRGQGDYSTKNIQYF.

This clonotype was counted many times. The rearrangement uses TRBV14 and TRBJ2-4; 10 positions match TRBD1. The V and J ends lost 4 bases and 16 bases, in that order; junction bases with no gene match: 10. From germline, CDR1 is SGHDN and CDR2 FVKESK. This CDR3 contains 13 residues. CDR3 DNA sequence: TGTGCCAGCAGCCTAACAGGGACAGGGGTCTGCTACTTC. Translation gives CASSLTGTGVCYF.

Many counts were recorded for this clonotype. The chain combines TRBV4-1 with TRBJ1-1; D unclear. CDR3 size: 11 residues. With 4 bases removed from V and 9 bases from J, the gap between germline ends came to 9 bases. Germline V gives CDR1 MGHRA, CDR2 YSYEKL. For the CDR3, the DNA is TGCGCCAGCAGCCGGGGAGGGCAAGCTTTCTTT. Translated, it gives CASSRGGQAFF.

V gene TRBV7-9 combines with J gene TRBJ2-5, with a weak D call TRBD1 (6 bases). Germline V gene sequence: CDR1 SEHNR, CDR2 FQNEAQ (reference sequence). V lost 2 bases, J lost 1 base, and 11 bases lay in between. This CDR3 comprises 15 residues. CDR3 loop: CASSLRWTVQETQYF. In DNA form, the CDR3 reads TGTGCCAGCAGCTTACGCTGGACAGTCCAAGAGACCCAGTACTTC. Filled out from reference TRBV7-9 and TRBJ2-5, the complete variable domain reads DTGVSQNPRHKITKRGQNVTFRCDPISEHNRLYWYRQTLGQGPEFLTYFQNEAQLEKSRLLSDRFSAERPKGSFSTLEIQRTEQGDSAMYLCASSLRWTVQETQYFGPGTRLLVL.

The sample holds many counts of this clonotype. The CDR3 DNA is TGTGCCAGCAGCCGAGGACTAGCGGGAGGGACCACAGATACGCAGTATTTT. Its translation is CASSRGLAGGTTDTQYF. The J gene is TRBJ2-3, the V gene TRBV14, with 15 bases identical to TRBD2. The V gene's germline CDR1 is SGHDN and CDR2 FVKESK. There are 17 residues in the CDR3. With 4 bases clipped from V and 2 bases from J, the junction kept 4 bases outside the gene matches.

This chain links TRBV20-1 with TRBJ1-6; D is unresolved. The CDR3 runs 13 residues. The V end was cut by 3 bases, the J end by 9 bases, with 12 bases between. Per germline, CDR1 DFQATT and CDR2 SNEGSKA (reference sequence). CDR3 loop: CSASTQEASPLHF. The CDR3 nucleotides read TGCAGTGCTAGTACCCAGGAGGCTTCACCCCTCCACTTT.

The rearrangement links TRBV9 to TRBJ2-7; no reliable D call. The CDR3 runs to 15 residues. Looked up from germline, CDR1 is SGDLS and CDR2 is YYNGEE. Trimming took 0 bases from V and 1 from J, leaving 11 bases between them. The CDR3 DNA sequence: TGTGCCAGCAGCGTAGAACCGAGTGTGTCCTACGAGCAGTACTTC. Protein: CASSVEPSVSYEQYF.

In its sample, this clonotype was seen many times. This chain links TRBV7-9 with TRBJ2-5, with D perhaps matching TRBD1 (5 bases). The CDR3 is made up of 16 amino acids. Between the trimmed V and J ends, which lost 1 base and 2 bases, there was a span of 14 bases. Germline CDR1 and CDR2: SEHNR and FQNEAQ (reference sequence). The CDR3 loop is CASSLDHIRVQETQYF. CDR3 sequence (DNA): TGTGCCAGCAGCTTAGACCATATCAGGGTACAAGAGACCCAGTACTTC.

This clonotype was observed at least ten times. The chain has TRBV7-8 and TRBJ2-3, with 8 bases lining up with TRBD2. J was trimmed by 4 bases and V by 5 bases; bases with no gene match: 11. Germline V gene lookup returns CDR1 SGHVS and CDR2 FQNEAQ. The CDR3 sequence is 16 residues long. CDR3 protein: CASSSNSGSGADTQYF. DNA of the CDR3: TGTGCCAGCAGCAGTAACAGCGGGAGCGGGGCAGATACGCAGTATTTT.